The rows below give T cell receptor beta chains drawn from one sample of a study of shared clonotypes between healthy human individuals. Measured with immunoSEQ multiplex PCR; TCRdb has only the in-frame clones, and not every one. The sample has millions of clones; under 95% are singletons. Sequences were obtained from naive CD8+ T cells from PBMCs. These receptors were taken from a young man in good health. Some clones in this sample may be carry-over from other donors' samples. The CDR3 runs from the conserved cysteine through the conserved F or W. D genes are given only for firm matches. Size is stated for part of the rows, as once, few or many counts, or as a class when the clone is expanded.

cdr3_aa cdr3_nt clone_size j_call v_call d_call
CASSLTDRVLSGNTIYF TGCGCCAGCAGCTTAACGGACAGGGTGCTCTCTGGAAACACCATATATTTT NA TRBJ1-3 TRBV5-1 TRBD1
CASSPRPPGGYGYTF TGCGCCAGCAGCCCACGGCCTCCCGGCGGCTATGGCTACACCTTC NA TRBJ1-2 TRBV4-1 NA
CASSRGTAGFQPQHF TGTGCCAGCAGCCGCGGGACAGCGGGGTTTCAGCCCCAGCATTTT once TRBJ1-5 TRBV28 TRBD1
CASSFRPPHWEQFF TGTGCCAGCAGTTTCCGGCCGCCTCATTGGGAGCAGTTCTTC NA TRBJ2-1 TRBV27 NA
CASSLVRGPYEQYF TGTGCCAGCAGCTTAGTCAGGGGACCCTACGAGCAGTACTTC NA TRBJ2-7 TRBV7-8 NA
CASSFGRLRADKETQYF TGTGCCAGCAGCTTCGGTCGCTTAAGGGCTGACAAGGAGACCCAGTACTTC NA TRBJ2-5 TRBV7-2 NA
CASSPWATPYEQYF TGTGCCAGCAGCCCGTGGGCCACCCCATACGAGCAGTACTTC NA TRBJ2-7 TRBV11-1 NA
CASSLRDYNEQFF TGTGCCAGCAGTTTGCGGGACTACAATGAGCAGTTCTTC once TRBJ2-1 TRBV27 NA
CASSKKAPGGNLNTEAFF TGTGCCAGCAGCAAAAAGGCCCCAGGGGGCAATCTGAACACTGAAGCTTTCTTT once TRBJ1-1 TRBV21-1 NA
CASSYQTSGSFWDEQFF TGTGCCAGCAGCTATCAGACTAGCGGGAGTTTCTGGGATGAGCAGTTCTTC NA TRBJ2-1 TRBV5-6 TRBD2
CASSSLAGGYNEQFF TGTGCCAGCAGCTCTTTAGCGGGAGGCTACAATGAGCAGTTCTTC NA TRBJ2-1 TRBV7-6 TRBD2
CASSGGRAAPTYEQYF TGTGCCAGCAGTGGAGGTCGGGCAGCACCTACCTACGAGCAGTACTTC NA TRBJ2-7 TRBV2 NA
CASSLWSSYEQYF TGTGCCAGCAGCTTGTGGAGCTCCTACGAGCAGTACTTC NA TRBJ2-7 TRBV5-4 NA
CASSFSWGSYYGYTF TGTGCCAGCAGCTTTTCTTGGGGCAGCTACTATGGCTACACCTTC NA TRBJ1-2 TRBV13 NA
CASSIQGFAEAFF TGTGCCAGCAGTATTCAGGGGTTCGCTGAAGCTTTCTTT once TRBJ1-1 TRBV27 NA
CASSDQPQHF TGTGCCAGCAGCGATCAGCCCCAGCATTTT NA TRBJ1-5 TRBV28 NA
CASRVVYNEQFF TGTGCCAGCAGGGTAGTGTACAATGAGCAGTTCTTC NA TRBJ2-1 TRBV7-8 NA
CASSLGAGTGAGYTF TGTGCCAGCAGCTTGGGGGCTGGGACAGGAGCTGGCTACACCTTC NA TRBJ1-2 TRBV5-4 TRBD1
CASSQDPRILSYNEQFF TGCGCCAGCAGCCAAGACCCCCGTATCCTCTCCTACAATGAGCAGTTCTTC NA TRBJ2-1 TRBV4-3 NA
CASSGLAGVYYEQYF TGTGCCAGCAGTGGGTTAGCGGGAGTCTATTACGAGCAGTACTTC once TRBJ2-7 TRBV6-1 TRBD2
CASSLVRDRVGYTF TGTGCCAGCAGTTTAGTTCGGGACAGGGTTGGCTACACCTTC NA TRBJ1-2 TRBV28 TRBD1
CASSYSEGWTEAFF TGTGCCAGCAGTTACTCGGAGGGGTGGACTGAAGCTTTCTTT NA TRBJ1-1 TRBV6-5 NA
CASSHSSYNSPLHF TGTGCCAGCAGCCACAGCTCCTATAATTCACCCCTCCACTTT once TRBJ1-6 TRBV7-8 NA
CASRHLQETQYF TGTGCCAGCAGACACTTACAAGAGACCCAGTACTTC NA TRBJ2-5 TRBV6-5 NA
CASSQELVGEGRQETQYF TGCGCCAGCAGCCAAGAGCTGGTAGGGGAGGGGCGCCAAGAGACCCAGTACTTC NA TRBJ2-5 TRBV4-3 TRBD2
CASRTTGKFFAAEKLFF TGTGCCAGCAGAACGACAGGGAAGTTTTTCGCCGCTGAAAAACTGTTTTTT NA TRBJ1-4 TRBV27 TRBD1
CASSTGWGGTYEQYF TGTGCCAGTAGCACTGGTTGGGGGGGCACCTACGAGCAGTACTTC NA TRBJ2-7 TRBV19 NA
CASRNHTGGPAYEQYF TGTGCCAGCAGAAATCATACAGGGGGACCGGCCTACGAGCAGTACTTC once TRBJ2-7 TRBV28 TRBD1
CASSGDRSYEQYF TGTGCCAGCAGTGGGGACAGGAGTTACGAGCAGTACTTC NA TRBJ2-7 TRBV6-1 TRBD1
CASNHRTLNTEAFF TGTGCCAGCAACCACAGGACGTTGAACACTGAAGCTTTCTTT NA TRBJ1-1 TRBV6-6 NA
CASSLETGVNTEAFF TGTGCCAGCAGCTTAGAGACAGGGGTGAACACTGAAGCTTTCTTT NA TRBJ1-1 TRBV7-9 TRBD1
CASRDSTLNTEAFF TGTGCCAGCCGGGACAGCACTCTGAACACTGAAGCTTTCTTT NA TRBJ1-1 TRBV28 TRBD1
CASSIGQGPYEQYF TGTGCCAGCAGCATCGGACAGGGCCCCTACGAGCAGTACTTC once TRBJ2-7 TRBV7-9 TRBD1
CASSTHGTGNTEAFF TGTGCCAGCAGCACCCATGGGACGGGAAACACTGAAGCTTTCTTT once TRBJ1-1 TRBV6-5 NA
CASRGFADTQYF TGTGCCAGCCGGGGTTTCGCAGATACGCAGTATTTT NA TRBJ2-3 TRBV6-1 NA
CASSLSAVPGELFF TGTGCCAGCAGTTTATCGGCAGTCCCCGGGGAGCTGTTTTTT NA TRBJ2-2 TRBV27 NA
CASSLDSPAQYF TGTGCCAGCAGTTTAGACAGTCCTGCGCAGTATTTT NA TRBJ2-3 TRBV28 NA
CASSPPPASGSNEQFF TGTGCCAGCAGCCCCCCGCCGGCTAGCGGGAGCAATGAGCAGTTCTTC NA TRBJ2-1 TRBV7-9 TRBD2
CASSPRITEAFF TGTGCCAGCAGCCCACGTATTACTGAAGCTTTCTTT NA TRBJ1-1 TRBV7-9 NA
CAWSSTSSTDTQYF TGTGCCTGGAGTTCTACTAGCAGCACAGATACGCAGTATTTT NA TRBJ2-3 TRBV30 NA
CASSPRRTATGELFF TGTGCCAGCAGCCCCAGACGGACAGCTACCGGGGAGCTGTTTTTT few TRBJ2-2 TRBV6-4 NA
CAFRTGPPLEQYF TGTGCCTTCCGGACAGGGCCTCCCCTCGAGCAGTACTTC NA TRBJ2-7 TRBV30 TRBD1
CASSDLPYEQYF TGTGCCAGCAGTGATTTACCCTACGAGCAGTACTTC NA TRBJ2-7 TRBV6-1 NA
CASPTGGGANYGYTF TGTGCCAGTCCGACAGGAGGGGGGGCTAACTATGGCTACACCTTC NA TRBJ1-2 TRBV2 NA
CASLKGFTGELFF TGTGCCAGCTTAAAGGGATTCACCGGGGAGCTGTTTTTT NA TRBJ2-2 TRBV28 NA
CASSPRQGLAKNIQYF TGTGCCAGCAGCCCGCGACAGGGGCTAGCCAAAAACATTCAGTACTTC NA TRBJ2-4 TRBV11-2 TRBD1
CASSVAGASNHEQYF TGTGCCAGCAGCGTAGCGGGTGCATCCAACCACGAGCAGTACTTC NA TRBJ2-7 TRBV9 NA
CASSVAGALSTDTQYF TGTGCCAGCAGCGTAGCCGGGGCCCTTAGCACAGATACGCAGTATTTT NA TRBJ2-3 TRBV9 NA
CASSQDRASSYEQYF TGCGCCAGCAGCCAAGACAGGGCTAGCAGCTACGAGCAGTACTTC NA TRBJ2-7 TRBV4-3 NA
CASSSTRERLEQFF TGCGCCAGCAGCTCAACACGGGAGAGGCTTGAGCAGTTCTTC once TRBJ2-1 TRBV5-1 NA
CASSLNPGQSNQPQHF TGTGCCAGCAGCTTAAATCCGGGACAGAGCAATCAGCCCCAGCATTTT NA TRBJ1-5 TRBV7-8 TRBD1
CASSPNNSPLHF TGCGCCAGCAGCCCGAATAATTCACCCCTCCACTTT NA TRBJ1-6 TRBV5-1 NA
CASSYETSGLGYEQFF TGTGCCAGCAGCTACGAGACTAGCGGACTCGGGTATGAGCAGTTCTTC once TRBJ2-1 TRBV11-2 TRBD2
CASSMGTGGYQPQHF TGTGCCAGTAGTATGGGGACAGGGGGCTATCAGCCCCAGCATTTT NA TRBJ1-5 TRBV19 TRBD1
CASSVGTGNYGYTF TGTGCCAGCAGCGTAGGGACGGGTAACTATGGCTACACCTTC NA TRBJ1-2 TRBV9 NA
CASSLSPSYEQYF TGTGCCAGCAGCTTAAGCCCGAGCTACGAGCAGTACTTC NA TRBJ2-7 TRBV7-3 NA